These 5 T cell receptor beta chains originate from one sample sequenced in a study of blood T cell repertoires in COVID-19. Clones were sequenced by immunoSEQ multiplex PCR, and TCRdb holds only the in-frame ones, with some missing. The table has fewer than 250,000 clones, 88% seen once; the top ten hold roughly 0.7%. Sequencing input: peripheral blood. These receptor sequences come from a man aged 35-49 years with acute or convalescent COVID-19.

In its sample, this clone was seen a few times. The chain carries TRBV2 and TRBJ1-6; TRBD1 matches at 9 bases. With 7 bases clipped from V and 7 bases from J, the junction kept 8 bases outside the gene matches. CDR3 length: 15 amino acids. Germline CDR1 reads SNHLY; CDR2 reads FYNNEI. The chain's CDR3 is CASNLGTGSNSPLHF. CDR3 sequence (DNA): TGTGCCAGCAACCTTGGGACAGGGTCGAATTCACCCCTCCACTTT. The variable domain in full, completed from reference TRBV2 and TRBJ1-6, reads EPEVTQTPSHQVTQMGQEVILRCVPISNHLYFYWYRQILGQKVEFLVSFYNNEISEKSEIFDDQFSVERPDGSNFTLKIRSTKLEDSAMYFCASNLGTGSNSPLHFGNGTRLTVT.

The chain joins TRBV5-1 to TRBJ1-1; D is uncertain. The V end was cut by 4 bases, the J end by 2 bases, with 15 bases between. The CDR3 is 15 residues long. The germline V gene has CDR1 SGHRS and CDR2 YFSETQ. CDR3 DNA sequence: TGCGCCAGCAGCCCTAGGTCTGGTACCAACACTGAAGCTTTCTTT. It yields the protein CASSPRSGTNTEAFF.

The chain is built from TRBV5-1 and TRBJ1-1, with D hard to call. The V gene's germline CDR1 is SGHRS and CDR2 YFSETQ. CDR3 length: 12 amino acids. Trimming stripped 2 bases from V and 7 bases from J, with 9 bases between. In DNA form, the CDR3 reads TGCGCCAGCAGCTTCTCCGAACATGAAGCTTTCTTT. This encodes CASSFSEHEAFF.

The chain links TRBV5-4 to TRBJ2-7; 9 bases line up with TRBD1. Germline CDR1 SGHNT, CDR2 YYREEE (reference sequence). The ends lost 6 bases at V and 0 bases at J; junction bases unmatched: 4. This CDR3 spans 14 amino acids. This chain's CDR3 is CASTRDRDSYEQYF. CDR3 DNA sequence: TGTGCCAGCACCCGGGACAGGGACTCCTACGAGCAGTACTTC.

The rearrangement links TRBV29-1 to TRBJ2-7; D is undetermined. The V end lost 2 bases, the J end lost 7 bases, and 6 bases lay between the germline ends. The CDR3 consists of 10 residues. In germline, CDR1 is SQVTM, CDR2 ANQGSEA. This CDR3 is CSVENGEQYF. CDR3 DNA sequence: TGCAGCGTTGAAAACGGTGAGCAGTACTTC.